This TCR beta chain is from a study of blood T cell repertoires in COVID-19. Study context: There were acute and convalescent COVID-19 samples, and they came from the United States, Italy and Spain. From T cells, B-cell-depleted T cells, or PBMCs came the material, which was cDNA or gDNA.

Original processing notes: Reference gene primer amplification in the assay estimated nucleated cell counts. Using immunoSEQ multiplex PCR, the repertoire was profiled, and TCRdb retains in-frame clones only, with some absent. V, J and clone size reflect that table, while D and trimming were determined from the DNA. Found here are around 140,000 clones, 81% of them singletons; the top ten hold 7.5% to 9%. Germline values: CDR1 MDHEN, CDR2 SYDVKM. J gave up 4 bases and V 5 bases, and 9 bases lay outside the gene matches. The CDR3 runs to 17 residues. The sequenced material came from peripheral blood. This rearrangement joins TRBV28 to TRBJ2-7; 15 positions match TRBD2. The TCR sequence derives from a human donor in a cohort sampled during active COVID-19. As DNA, the CDR3 is TGTGCCAGCAGTCCCTCCCCGGGGACTAGCGGGGGGTACGAGCAGTACTTC. Translated, it gives CASSPSPGTSGGYEQYF. Looking up the rest from reference TRBV28 and TRBJ2-7 gives the full variable domain: DVKVTQSSRYLVKRTGEKVFLECVQDMDHENMFWYRQDPGLGLRLIYFSYDVKMKEKGDIPEGYSVSREKKERFSLILESASTNQTSMYLCASSPSPGTSGGYEQYFGPGTRLTVT.